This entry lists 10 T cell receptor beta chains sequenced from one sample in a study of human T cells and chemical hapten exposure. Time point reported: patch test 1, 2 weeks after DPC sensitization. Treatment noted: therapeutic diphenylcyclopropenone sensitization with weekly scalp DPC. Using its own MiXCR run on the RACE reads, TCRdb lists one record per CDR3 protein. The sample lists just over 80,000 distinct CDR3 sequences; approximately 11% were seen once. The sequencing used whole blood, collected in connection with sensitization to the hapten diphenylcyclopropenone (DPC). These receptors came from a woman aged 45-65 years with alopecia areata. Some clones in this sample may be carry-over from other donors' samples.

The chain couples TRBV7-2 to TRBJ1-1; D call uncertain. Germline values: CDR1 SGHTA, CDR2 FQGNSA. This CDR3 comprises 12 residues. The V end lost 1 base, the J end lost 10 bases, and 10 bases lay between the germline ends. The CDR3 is CASSLGLRGAFF. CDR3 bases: TGTGCCAGCAGCTTAGGATTACGCGGAGCTTTCTTT.

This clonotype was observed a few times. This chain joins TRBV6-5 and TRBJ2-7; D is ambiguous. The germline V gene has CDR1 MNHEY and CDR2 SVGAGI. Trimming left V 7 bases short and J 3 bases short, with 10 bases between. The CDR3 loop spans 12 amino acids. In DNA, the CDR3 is TGTGCCAGCAAGGGCAGTATCTACGAGCAGTACTTC. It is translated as CASKGSIYEQYF.

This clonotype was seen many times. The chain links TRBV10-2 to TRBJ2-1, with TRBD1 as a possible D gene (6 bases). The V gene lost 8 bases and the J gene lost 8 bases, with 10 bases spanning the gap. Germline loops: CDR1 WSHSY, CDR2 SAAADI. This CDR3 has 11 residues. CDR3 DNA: TGCGCCAGCTGGGGACAATATGAGCAGTTCTTC. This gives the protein CASWGQYEQFF.

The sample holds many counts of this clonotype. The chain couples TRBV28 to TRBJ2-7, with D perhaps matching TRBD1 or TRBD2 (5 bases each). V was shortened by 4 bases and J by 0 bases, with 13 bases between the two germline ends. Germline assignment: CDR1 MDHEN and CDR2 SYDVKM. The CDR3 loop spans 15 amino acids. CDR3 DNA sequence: TGTGCCAGCAGTTCAGGCGGTGGGGGCTCCTACGAGCAGTACTTC. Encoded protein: CASSSGGGGSYEQYF.

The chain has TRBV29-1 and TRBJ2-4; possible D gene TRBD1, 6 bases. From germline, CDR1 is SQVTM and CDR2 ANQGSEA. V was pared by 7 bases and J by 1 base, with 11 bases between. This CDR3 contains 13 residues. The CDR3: CSAGVSAKNIQYF. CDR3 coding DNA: TGCAGCGCAGGGGTCTCGGCCAAAAACATTCAGTACTTC.

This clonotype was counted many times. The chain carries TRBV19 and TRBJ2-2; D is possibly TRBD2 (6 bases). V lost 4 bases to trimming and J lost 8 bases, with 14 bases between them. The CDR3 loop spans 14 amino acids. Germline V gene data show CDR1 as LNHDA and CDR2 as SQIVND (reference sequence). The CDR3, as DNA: TGTGCCAGTAGTAGGGGACCCGGAGGGGGGGAGCTGTTTTTT. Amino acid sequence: CASSRGPGGGELFF. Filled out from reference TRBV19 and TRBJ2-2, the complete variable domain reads DGGITQSPKYLFRKEGQNVTLSCEQNLNHDAMYWYRQDPGQGLRLIYYSQIVNDFQKGDIAEGYSVSREKKESFPLTVTSAQKNPTAFYLCASSRGPGGGELFFGEGSRLTVL.

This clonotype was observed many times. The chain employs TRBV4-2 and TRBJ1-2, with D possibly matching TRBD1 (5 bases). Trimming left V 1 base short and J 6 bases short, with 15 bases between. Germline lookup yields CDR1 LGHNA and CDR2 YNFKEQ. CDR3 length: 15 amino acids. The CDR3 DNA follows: TGTGCCAGCAGCCAAGCCCCCGGGGGGGTGGATGGCTACACCTTC. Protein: CASSQAPGGVDGYTF.

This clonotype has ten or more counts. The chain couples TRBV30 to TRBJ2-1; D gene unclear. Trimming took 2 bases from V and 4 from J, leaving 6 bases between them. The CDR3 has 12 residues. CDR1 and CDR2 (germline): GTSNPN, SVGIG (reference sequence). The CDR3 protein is CAWSFGYNEQFF. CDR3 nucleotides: TGTGCCTGGAGTTTCGGGTACAATGAGCAGTTCTTC.

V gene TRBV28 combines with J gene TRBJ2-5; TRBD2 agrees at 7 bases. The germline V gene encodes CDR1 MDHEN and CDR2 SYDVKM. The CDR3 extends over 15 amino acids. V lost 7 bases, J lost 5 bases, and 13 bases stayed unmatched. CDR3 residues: CASTPIPGGGETQYF. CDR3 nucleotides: TGTGCCAGCACTCCTATTCCGGGAGGTGGCGAGACCCAGTACTTC.

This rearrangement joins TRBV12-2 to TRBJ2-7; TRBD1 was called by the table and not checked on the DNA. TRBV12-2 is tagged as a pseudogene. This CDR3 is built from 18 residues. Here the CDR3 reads CASRFTPDGQRGSYEQYF. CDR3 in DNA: TGTGCAAGTCGCTTCACCCCTGATGGGCAGCGGGGGTCCTACGAGCAGTACTTC.